This record covers a single T cell receptor beta chain. What it binds is not known. These data are taken from a study of T cells in Graves' hyperthyroidism and ophthalmopathy. Study findings and constraints: Blood shared most expanded thyroid clonotypes above 0.001. A model of 13 V-J pairs discriminated ophthalmopathy from stable hyperthyroidism.

The CDR3 length is 15 residues. The germline CDR1 and CDR2 sequences are SGDLS and YYNGEE. After removal of 2 bases from V and 3 bases from J, the junction contained 2 bases not matched to a gene. The TCR beta CDR3 regions underwent amplification using RNA transcripts as the source. The HTBI set primed first-round TCR CDR3 RT-PCR. MiXCR, run by TCRdb on the multiplex PCR reads, gives a single entry per CDR3 protein. The data show more than 500,000 distinct CDR3 sequences, with 46% seen just once and over 15% held by the top ten. Sequencing input: peripheral blood or thyroid tissue (not recorded which). The sequence derives from an adult woman with Graves' disease, either hyperthyroidism or ophthalmopathy (not recorded which). The chain uses TRBV9 and TRBJ1-5, with TRBD1 matching 10 bases. Here the CDR3 reads CASSVGQGYNQPQHF. CDR3 bases: TGTGCCAGCAGCGTGGGACAGGGGTACAATCAGCCCCAGCATTTT.